The next 28 T cell receptor beta chains were all read from a single sample in a study of T-cell memory formation after mild COVID-19. Via MiXCR, TCRdb re-called the 5' RACE reads, giving one row per CDR3 protein. Of 300,000 to 400,000 distinct CDR3 sequences detected, under 25% appear once; the ten largest clones hold 9.5% to 15%. Sequenced material: PBMCs or a T cell subset sorted from them (not recorded which). These receptors were taken from an adult woman who had mild COVID-19 (a few samples of this study predate the infection). Cell type and time point are not known.

This clonotype was seen a handful of times. The gene calls are TRBV12-3 or TRBV12-4 and TRBJ1-1, with a tentative D call TRBD1 (6 bases). This CDR3 spans 11 amino acids. Trimming shortened V by 5 bases and J by 11 bases, and 12 bases separated the two germline ends. The DNA of the CDR3 is TGTGCCAGCAGTCGGACAGCCAGGGCTTTCTTT. Translating gives CASSRTARAFF.

This clonotype was found a few times. The chain recombines TRBV7-6 with TRBJ2-2; no clear D. Germline values: CDR1 SGHVS, CDR2 FNYEAQ. Between the trimmed V and J ends, which lost 5 bases and 6 bases, there was a span of 7 bases. The CDR3 has 12 residues. CDR3 DNA: TGTGCCAGCAGCATCCCCCCCGGGGAGCTGTTTTTT. As protein: CASSIPPGELFF.

The sample holds a few counts of this clonotype. V gene TRBV7-9 combines with J gene TRBJ2-7; the match to TRBD2 covers 7 bases. This CDR3 is built from 14 residues. CDR1 SEHNR and CDR2 FQNEAQ come from the germline V gene (reference sequence). Losses at the gene ends were 4 bases for V and 5 bases for J; bases not matched to a gene: 8. CDR3 bases: TGTGCCAGCAGCTCTAGCGGCAGTCCCCACGAGCAGTACTTC. Amino acids: CASSSSGSPHEQYF.

The V gene is TRBV6-2 or TRBV6-3, the J gene TRBJ1-1; D might be TRBD1 (6 bases). Trimming cost V 2 bases and J 7 bases, with 11 bases left between them. CDR1 and CDR2 (germline): MNHEY, SVGEGT. The CDR3 has 13 amino acids. The CDR3 DNA reads TGTGCCAGCAGTTACCCAGGACAGAATGAAGCTTTCTTT. Translation: CASSYPGQNEAFF.

Only a few counts were recorded for this clonotype. This chain joins TRBV5-1 and TRBJ2-7; D perhaps matches TRBD1 (5 bases). V lost 2 bases and J lost 4, with 13 bases in between. Germline CDR1 is SGHRS and CDR2 is YFSETQ. The CDR3 extends over 14 amino acids. CDR3 residues: CASSLGARLYEQYF. CDR3 DNA: TGCGCCAGCAGCTTAGGGGCGAGGTTGTACGAGCAGTACTTC.

The chain joins TRBV9 to TRBJ2-3; D gene ambiguous. Deletions cut 4 bases from V and 2 bases from J, with 17 bases between. This CDR3 has 16 residues. Germline V lookup: CDR1 SGDLS, CDR2 YYNGEE. DNA of the CDR3: TGTGCCAGCAGCCCGAGAGGTGGGCAGGCCACAGATACGCAGTATTTT. It codes for CASSPRGGQATDTQYF.

The rearrangement links TRBV6-1 to TRBJ2-2; the D is unclear. From germline, CDR1 is MNHNS and CDR2 SASEGT. V was shortened by 2 bases and J by 7 bases, with 8 bases between the two germline ends. The CDR3 sequence is 13 residues long. The CDR3: CASSEQPYGELFF. The DNA of the CDR3 is TGTGCCAGCAGTGAACAGCCGTACGGGGAGCTGTTTTTT.

This chain uses TRBV1 with TRBJ1-5; the tabulated D call, TRBD1, remains unverified against the DNA. TRBV1 is tagged as a pseudogene. The CDR3 is 18 residues long. The CDR3 sequence: CTSSQDIRGAMGNQPQHF. The CDR3 DNA reads as TGCACCAGCAGCCAAGATATCCGGGGGGCAATGGGCAATCAGCCCCAGCATTTT.

The V call is TRBV5-1, the J call TRBJ2-1, with TRBD2 matching 12 bases. CDR3 length: 15 residues. Losses at the gene ends were 4 bases for V and 7 bases for J; bases not matched to a gene: 6. Germline V gene lookup returns CDR1 SGHRS and CDR2 YFSETQ. CDR3 region: CASSLTSGSGNEQFF. The DNA for the CDR3 is TGCGCCAGCAGCCTGACTAGCGGGAGTGGAAATGAGCAGTTCTTC.

This chain connects TRBV20-1 to TRBJ2-3; TRBD2 matches at 10 bases. There are 17 residues in the CDR3. J gave up 3 bases and V 0 bases, and 9 bases lay outside the gene matches. Germline V gene lookup returns CDR1 DFQATT and CDR2 SNEGSKA (reference sequence). DNA for the CDR3: TGCAGTGCTAGAGATTTTGGTAGCGGGGGGCGAACAGATACGCAGTATTTT. Its protein product is CSARDFGSGGRTDTQYF.

This clonotype was seen more than once but under ten times. The chain combines TRBV29-1 with TRBJ2-3; D remains ambiguous. CDR1 and CDR2 from the germline V gene are SQVTM and ANQGSEA. The CDR3 runs to 13 residues. The V gene lost 2 bases and the J gene lost 0 bases, with 6 bases spanning the gap. CDR3 in DNA: TGCAGCGTTGAAACCTCTAGCACAGATACGCAGTATTTT. Translation gives CSVETSSTDTQYF.

The chain uses TRBV2 and TRBJ1-1; D possibly corresponds to TRBD1 (6 bases). V lost 6 bases and J lost 2, with 13 bases in between. This CDR3 comprises 14 residues. The germline CDR1 and CDR2 sequences are SNHLY and FYNNEI. CDR3 DNA sequence: TGTGCCAGCAGATACAGGGTCCCTAACACTGAAGCTTTCTTT. This translates into CASRYRVPNTEAFF.

Only a few counts were recorded for this clonotype. A read error may account for a junction end that differs from germline. The V call is TRBV18, the J call TRBJ1-2, with 7 positions matching TRBD1. The germline V gene has CDR1 KGHSH and CDR2 LQKENI. The CDR3 has 16 amino acids. CDR3 amino acids: CASYQWTGLRAPSYAF. CDR3 nucleotide sequence: TGTGCCAGCTACCAATGGACAGGTCTCCGTGCCCCAAGCTACGCCTTC.

V usage is TRBV29-1 and J usage is TRBJ1-1; TRBD1 matches at 9 bases. The V and J ends lost 6 bases and 6 bases, in that order; junction bases with no gene match: 2. The V gene's germline CDR1 is SQVTM and CDR2 ANQGSEA. The CDR3 contains 11 residues. CDR3 in amino acids: CSVDRGAEAFF. Written as DNA, the CDR3 is TGCAGCGTGGACAGGGGTGCTGAAGCTTTCTTT.

The chain links TRBV19 to TRBJ1-5, with unresolved D. V lost 7 bases to trimming and J lost 5 bases, with 15 bases between them. The CDR3 runs to 14 residues. The germline gives CDR1 LNHDA, CDR2 SQIVND (reference sequence). CDR3 nucleotides: TGTGCCAGTACTACCGATTCGGTCCATCAGCCCCAGCATTTT. Translation gives CASTTDSVHQPQHF.

The J gene is TRBJ2-5, the V gene TRBV9; the D call may be TRBD1 or TRBD2 (6 bases each). Trimming took off 0 bases at V and 5 bases at J, with 14 bases between the two ends. There are 15 residues in the CDR3. Germline loops: CDR1 SGDLS, CDR2 YYNGEE. CDR3 in amino acids: CASSVEGGLEETQYF. The CDR3 coding sequence is TGTGCCAGCAGCGTAGAGGGGGGCCTTGAGGAGACCCAGTACTTC.

The chain carries TRBV24-1 and TRBJ1-2; the match to TRBD1 covers 8 bases. The CDR3 runs 14 residues. After removal of 4 bases from V and 8 bases from J, the junction contained 8 bases not matched to a gene. CDR1 and CDR2 from the germline V gene are KGHDR and SFDVKD. CDR3 loop: CATSDHDRGQGYTF. DNA of the CDR3: TGTGCCACCAGTGACCATGACAGGGGACAGGGCTACACCTTC.

This chain uses TRBV9 with TRBJ1-2; D not resolved. CDR3 size: 14 residues. Germline CDR1 reads SGDLS; CDR2 reads YYNGEE. Trimming removed 0 bases from V and 2 bases from J, with 8 bases in between. The CDR3 spells CASSVGQNNYGYTF. DNA of the CDR3: TGTGCCAGCAGCGTAGGGCAGAACAACTATGGCTACACCTTC.

The chain combines TRBV5-1 with TRBJ2-3; TRBD1 agrees at 8 bases. Germline V CDR1 and CDR2: SGHRS, YFSETQ. The ends lost 1 base at V and 4 bases at J; junction bases unmatched: 5. The CDR3 has 15 amino acids. The CDR3 nucleotides are TGCGCCAGCAGCTTGCAGGGGGCAGTATCAGATACGCAGTATTTT. Protein product: CASSLQGAVSDTQYF.

This clonotype was seen a few times. The chain employs TRBV19 and TRBJ2-5; D is ambiguous. The V gene's germline CDR1 is LNHDA and CDR2 SQIVND (reference sequence). Trimming removed 5 bases at V and 0 bases at J, with 4 bases between. This CDR3 comprises 12 residues. The CDR3 coding sequence is TGTGCCAGTAGTGTGTACCAAGAGACCCAGTACTTC. Translation: CASSVYQETQYF.

A few counts support this clonotype. CDR3 coding DNA: TGTGCCAGCAGCGTAACGGTCCAGGACACAGATACGCAGTATTTT. It yields the protein CASSVTVQDTDTQYF. The genes are TRBV9 and TRBJ2-3; D unclear. The germline gives CDR1 SGDLS, CDR2 YYNGEE. The CDR3 extends over 15 amino acids. Trimming shortened V by 1 base and J by 2 bases, and 11 bases separated the two germline ends.

This chain's CDR3 is CSVASGGPFSYNEQFF. CDR3 sequence (DNA): TGCAGCGTTGCCAGCGGGGGGCCATTCTCCTACAATGAGCAGTTCTTC. The chain carries TRBV29-1 and TRBJ2-1; 9 bases are a match to TRBD2. Germline V lookup: CDR1 SQVTM, CDR2 ANQGSEA. CDR3 length: 16 residues. The J segment lost 0 bases and the V segment lost 4 bases, leaving 7 bases of the junction unmatched.

The V and J genes are TRBV5-1 and TRBJ1-6, with D unclear. The V gene's germline CDR1 is SGHRS and CDR2 YFSETQ. The CDR3 is 13 amino acids. V lost 0 bases, J lost 10 bases, and 8 bases lay in between. CDR3 nucleotide sequence: TGCGCCAGCAGCTTGGATGGGGTGTCACCCCTCCACTTT. Amino acid sequence: CASSLDGVSPLHF.

J is TRBJ2-3 and V is TRBV7-2; no clear D gene. Germline V gene data show CDR1 as SGHTA and CDR2 as FQGNSA. Trimming removed 5 bases from V and 3 bases from J, with 12 bases in between. There are 14 residues in the CDR3. CDR3 in DNA: TGTGCCAGCAGCGGACGGCTCGTTACAGATACGCAGTATTTT. It yields the protein CASSGRLVTDTQYF.

This clonotype was observed once. The chain carries TRBV7-6 and TRBJ2-2, with 13 bases identical to TRBD2. After removal of 6 bases from V and 5 bases from J, the junction contained 9 bases not matched to a gene. CDR1 and CDR2 (germline): SGHVS, FNYEAQ. CDR3 length: 17 residues. The chain's CDR3 is CASREGLAGPGTGELFF. As DNA, the CDR3 is TGTGCCAGCAGGGAGGGACTAGCGGGGCCCGGGACCGGGGAGCTGTTTTTT.

This chain links TRBV9 with TRBJ2-1, with unresolved D. The CDR3 totals 17 residues. V lost 1 base and J 7 bases, leaving 21 bases between the germline ends. Germline V gene lookup returns CDR1 SGDLS and CDR2 YYNGEE. DNA of the CDR3: TGTGCCAGCAGCGTATTCCCCTCGGACCCGACCGGGAATGAGCAGTTCTTC. Its protein product is CASSVFPSDPTGNEQFF.

As concerns this clonotype: Since the CDR3 does not end with the conserved phenylalanine or tryptophan, this likely comes from a read error. Because the CDR3's place on the DNA is in doubt, the DNA is left out and the CDR3 is given as listed by TCRdb. J is TRBJ1-4 and V is TRBV4-2; the D call of TRBD1 is as the table states it, not checked on the DNA. Germline lookup yields CDR1 LGHNA and CDR2 YNFKEQ. From its first to its last residue, the CDR3 has 13 amino acids. CDR3 region: CASSQTGTADLEI.

The chain employs TRBV3-1 and TRBJ1-1; D is uncertain. The germline V and J ends were trimmed by 2 bases and 0 bases, with 10 bases remaining between them. From germline, CDR1 is LGHDT and CDR2 YNNKEL (reference sequence). The CDR3 is made up of 15 amino acids. The CDR3 coding sequence is TGTGCCAGCAGCCAAAGCGGGAGTTTGAACACTGAAGCTTTCTTT. Residues: CASSQSGSLNTEAFF.